This T cell receptor beta chain was sequenced during a study of T cells in Graves' hyperthyroidism and ophthalmopathy. Study observations and caveats: From stable hyperthyroidism, ophthalmopathy was separated by a 13 V-J model.

When ophthalmopathy did not progress within 18 months, Graves' hyperthyroidism was considered stable. Orbital computed tomography and thyroid ultrasound, together with serum TRAb and thyroxine and clinical symptoms, were used for diagnoses. Points on this clonotype: Its target is not known.

The CDR3 regions of TCR beta were amplified from RNA transcripts. A first-round RT-PCR of the TCR CDR3 used the HTBI primer set. TCRdb reprocessed the multiplex PCR reads with MiXCR, giving one entry per CDR3 protein. The sample has some 180,000 distinct CDR3 sequences, less than 20% seen once; the top ten hold roughly 49%. This CDR3 has 15 amino acids. Germline CDR1 and CDR2: SGHVS and FQNEAQ. V gave up 6 bases and J gave up 0 bases, with 12 bases separating them. The chain is built from TRBV7-8 and TRBJ1-3; D is unclear. The sample taken for sequencing was blood. The sequence was collected from a woman aged 45 to 65 with Graves' hyperthyroidism. The CDR3, as DNA: TGTGCCAGCAGATCGAACAGCAACTCTGGAAACACCATATATTTT. Residues: CASRSNSNSGNTIYF.